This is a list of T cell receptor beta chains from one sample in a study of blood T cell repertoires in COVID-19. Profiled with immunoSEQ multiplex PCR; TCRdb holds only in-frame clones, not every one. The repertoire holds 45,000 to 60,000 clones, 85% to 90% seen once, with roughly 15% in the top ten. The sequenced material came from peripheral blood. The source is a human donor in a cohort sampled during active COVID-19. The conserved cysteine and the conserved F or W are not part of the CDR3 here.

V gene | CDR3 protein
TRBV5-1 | ASSLGRGRDGYT
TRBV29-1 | SALGRGNTEAF
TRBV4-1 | ASSQDRLAGDETQY
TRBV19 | ASSGGTSAITDTQY
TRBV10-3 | AISSGINTDTQY
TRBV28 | ASTDPQVNAYEQY
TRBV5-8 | ASSLYAVKTQY
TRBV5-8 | ASSLGAGGLTGELF
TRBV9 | ASSPRTSGGPEQF
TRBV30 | AWSGAGLSGNQPQH
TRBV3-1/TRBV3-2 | ASSPQTSGEQY
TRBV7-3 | ASSANKGRGEAF
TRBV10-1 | AKRTSGRGREYEQY
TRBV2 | ASRGSGISQKLF
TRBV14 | ASSQDRSGGRTDTQY
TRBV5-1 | ASSLGGGMNTEAF
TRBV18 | ASSRGLGDEAF
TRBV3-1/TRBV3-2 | ASSQGYQGNTEAF
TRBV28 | ASARRVNSGANVLT
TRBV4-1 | ASSLDRGTDQETQY
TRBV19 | ASSIAPAGELF
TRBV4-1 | ASSQGQVGFTGELF
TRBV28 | ASTLDTSNEKLF
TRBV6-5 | ASSYSTTGEETQY
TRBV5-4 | ASSLSGRTEAF
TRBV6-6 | ASSYPTGTYPDTQY
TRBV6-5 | ASSYSRDHGTEAF
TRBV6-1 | ASSSTGGKAF
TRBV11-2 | ASKFDSAAGYNEQF
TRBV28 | ASSGQGIAGANVLT
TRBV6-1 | ASSETGTGVFYGYT
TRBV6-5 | ASKLTGQSTEAF
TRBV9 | ASSGRGDRGLTEAF
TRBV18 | ASSPLAGSFEQY